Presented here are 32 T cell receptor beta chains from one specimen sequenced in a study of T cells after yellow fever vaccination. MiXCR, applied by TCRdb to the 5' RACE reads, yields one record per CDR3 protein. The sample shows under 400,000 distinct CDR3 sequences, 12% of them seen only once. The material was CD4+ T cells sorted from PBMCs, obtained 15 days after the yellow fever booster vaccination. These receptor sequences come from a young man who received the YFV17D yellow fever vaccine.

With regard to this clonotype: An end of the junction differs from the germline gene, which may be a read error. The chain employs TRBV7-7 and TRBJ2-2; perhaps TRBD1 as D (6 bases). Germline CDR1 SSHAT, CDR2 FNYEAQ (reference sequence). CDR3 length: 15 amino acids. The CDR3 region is CASSSQGWGTGELFF. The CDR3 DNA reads TGTGCTAGCAGCTCTCAGGGGTGGGGCACCGGGGAGCTGTTTTTT.

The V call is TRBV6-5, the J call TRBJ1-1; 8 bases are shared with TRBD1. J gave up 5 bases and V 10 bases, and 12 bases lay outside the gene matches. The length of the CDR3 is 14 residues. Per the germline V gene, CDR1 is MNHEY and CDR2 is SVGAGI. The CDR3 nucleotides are TGTGCCACGGTTAACGGACAGGGCGGAACTGAAGCTTTCTTT. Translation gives CATVNGQGGTEAFF.

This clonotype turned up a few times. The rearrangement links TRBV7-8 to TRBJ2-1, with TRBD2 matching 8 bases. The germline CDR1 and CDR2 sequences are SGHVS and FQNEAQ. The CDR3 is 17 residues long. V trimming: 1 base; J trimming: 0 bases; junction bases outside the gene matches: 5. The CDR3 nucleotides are TGTGCCAGCAGCTTAGGACTAGCGTGGGACTCCTACAATGAGCAGTTCTTC. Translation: CASSLGLAWDSYNEQFF. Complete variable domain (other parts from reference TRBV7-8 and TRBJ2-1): GAGVSQSPRYKVAKRGQDVALRCDPISGHVSLFWYQQALGQGPEFLTYFQNEAQLDKSGLPSDRFFAERPEGSVSTLKIQRTQQEDSAVYLCASSLGLAWDSYNEQFFGPGTRLTVL.

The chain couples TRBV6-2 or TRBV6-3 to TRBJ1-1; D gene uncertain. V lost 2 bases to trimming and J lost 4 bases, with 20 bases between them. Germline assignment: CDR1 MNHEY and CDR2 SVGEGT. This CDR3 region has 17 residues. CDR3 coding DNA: TGTGCCAGCAGTTACCGACTTGGGAGTCTAAGTGGCACTGAAGCTTTCTTT. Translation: CASSYRLGSLSGTEAFF.

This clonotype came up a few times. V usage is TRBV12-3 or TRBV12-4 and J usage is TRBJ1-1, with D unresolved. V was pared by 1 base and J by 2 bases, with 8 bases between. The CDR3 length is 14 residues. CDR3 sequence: CASSLELGNTEAFF. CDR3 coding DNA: TGTGCCAGCAGTTTAGAATTAGGAAACACTGAAGCTTTCTTT.

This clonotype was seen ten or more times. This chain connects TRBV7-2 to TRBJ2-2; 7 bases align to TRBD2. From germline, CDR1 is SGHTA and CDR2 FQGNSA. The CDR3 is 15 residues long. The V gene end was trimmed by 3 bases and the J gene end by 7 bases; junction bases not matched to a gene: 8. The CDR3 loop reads CASSLRAGERGELFF. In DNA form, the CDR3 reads TGTGCCAGCAGCTTGAGGGCGGGGGAGCGCGGGGAGCTGTTTTTT.

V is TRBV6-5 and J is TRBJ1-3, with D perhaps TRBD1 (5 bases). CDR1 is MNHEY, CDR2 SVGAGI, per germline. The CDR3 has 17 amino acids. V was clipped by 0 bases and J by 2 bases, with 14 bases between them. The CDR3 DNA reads TGTGCCAGCAGTTACTCGGGGGTGGCGGGGGCTGGAAACACCATATATTTT. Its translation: CASSYSGVAGAGNTIYF.

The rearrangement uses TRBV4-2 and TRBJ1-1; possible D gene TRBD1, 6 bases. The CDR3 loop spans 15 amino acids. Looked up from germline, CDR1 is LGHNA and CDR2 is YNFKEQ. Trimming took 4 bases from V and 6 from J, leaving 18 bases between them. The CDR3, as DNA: TGTGCCAGCAGCCCTCTCGGATCCGGGGGCGCTGAAGCTTTCTTT. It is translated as CASSPLGSGGAEAFF.

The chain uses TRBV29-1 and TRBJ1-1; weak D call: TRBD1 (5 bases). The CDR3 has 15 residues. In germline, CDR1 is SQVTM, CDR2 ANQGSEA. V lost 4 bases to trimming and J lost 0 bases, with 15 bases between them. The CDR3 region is CSVGSGWGMNTEAFF. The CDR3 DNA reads TGCAGCGTTGGTTCGGGTTGGGGGATGAACACTGAAGCTTTCTTT.

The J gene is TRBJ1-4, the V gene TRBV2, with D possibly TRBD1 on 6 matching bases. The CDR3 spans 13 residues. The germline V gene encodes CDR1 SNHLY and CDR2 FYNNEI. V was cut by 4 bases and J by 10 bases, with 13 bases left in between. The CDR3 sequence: CASSVSGAGKLFF. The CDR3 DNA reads TGTGCCAGCAGTGTGTCGGGGGCGGGAAAACTGTTTTTT.

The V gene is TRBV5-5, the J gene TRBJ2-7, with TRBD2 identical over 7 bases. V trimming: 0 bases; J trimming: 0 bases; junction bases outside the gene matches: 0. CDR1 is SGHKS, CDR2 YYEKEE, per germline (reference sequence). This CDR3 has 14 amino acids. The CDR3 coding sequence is TGTGCCAGCAGCTTGGGGACTAGCTCCTACGAGCAGTACTTC. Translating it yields CASSLGTSSYEQYF.

The CDR3, as DNA: TGCGCCAGCAGCTCACAGAGGACAGGGTACGATGAGCAGTTCTTC. Translation gives CASSSQRTGYDEQFF. The genes are TRBV5-1 and TRBJ2-1, with 8 bases aligning to TRBD1. The CDR3 has 15 residues. Looked up from germline, CDR1 is SGHRS and CDR2 is YFSETQ. V was pared by 3 bases and J by 8 bases, with 10 bases of the junction left unmatched.

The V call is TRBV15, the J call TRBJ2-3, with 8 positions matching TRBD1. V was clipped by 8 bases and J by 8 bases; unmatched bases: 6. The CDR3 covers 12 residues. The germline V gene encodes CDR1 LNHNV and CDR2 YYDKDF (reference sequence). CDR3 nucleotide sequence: TGTGCCACCGCCCCAGGGGGCCGTACGCAGTATTTT. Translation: CATAPGGRTQYF.

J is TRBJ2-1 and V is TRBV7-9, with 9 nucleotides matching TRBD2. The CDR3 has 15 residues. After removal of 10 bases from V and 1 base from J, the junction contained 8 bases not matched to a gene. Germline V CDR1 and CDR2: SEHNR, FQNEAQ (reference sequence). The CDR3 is CATLILAGSYNEQFF. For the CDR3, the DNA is TGTGCCACCCTGATTCTAGCGGGGTCCTACAATGAGCAGTTCTTC.

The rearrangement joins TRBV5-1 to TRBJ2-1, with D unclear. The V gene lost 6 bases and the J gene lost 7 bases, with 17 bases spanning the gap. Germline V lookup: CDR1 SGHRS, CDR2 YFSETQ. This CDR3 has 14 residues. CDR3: CASITFVGWNEQFF. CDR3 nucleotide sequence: TGCGCCAGCATCACATTTGTAGGGTGGAATGAGCAGTTCTTC.

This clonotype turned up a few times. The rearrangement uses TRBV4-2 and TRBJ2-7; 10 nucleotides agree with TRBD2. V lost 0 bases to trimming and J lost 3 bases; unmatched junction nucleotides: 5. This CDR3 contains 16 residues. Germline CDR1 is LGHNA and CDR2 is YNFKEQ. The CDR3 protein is CASSQEVAGGFYEQYF. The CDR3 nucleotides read TGTGCCAGCAGCCAAGAGGTAGCGGGGGGATTCTACGAGCAGTACTTC.

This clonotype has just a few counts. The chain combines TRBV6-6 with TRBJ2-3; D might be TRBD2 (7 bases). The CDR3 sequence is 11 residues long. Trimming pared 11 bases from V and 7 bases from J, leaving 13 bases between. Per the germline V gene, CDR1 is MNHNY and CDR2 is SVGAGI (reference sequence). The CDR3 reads CAGGGPNTQYF. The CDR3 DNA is TGTGCCGGGGGGGGGCCGAATACGCAGTATTTT.

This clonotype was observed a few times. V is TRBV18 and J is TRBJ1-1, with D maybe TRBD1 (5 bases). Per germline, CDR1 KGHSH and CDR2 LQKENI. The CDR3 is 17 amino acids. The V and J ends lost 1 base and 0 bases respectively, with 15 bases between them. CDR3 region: CASSPRSRGGMNTEAFF. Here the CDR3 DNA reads TGTGCCAGCTCACCACGCTCCCGGGGGGGGATGAACACTGAAGCTTTCTTT.

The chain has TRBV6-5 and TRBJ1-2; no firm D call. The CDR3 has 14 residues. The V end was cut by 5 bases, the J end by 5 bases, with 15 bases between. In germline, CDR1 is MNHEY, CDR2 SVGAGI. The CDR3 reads CASSNAGRWYGYTF. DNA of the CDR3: TGTGCCAGCAGTAATGCCGGGAGGTGGTATGGCTACACCTTC.

Here the CDR3 DNA reads TGTGCCAGCAGCACTACAGGGTTTTCCTACGAGCAGTACTTC. Translating gives CASSTTGFSYEQYF. The chain is built from TRBV2 and TRBJ2-7; tentative D call: TRBD1 (6 bases). The germline V gene encodes CDR1 SNHLY and CDR2 FYNNEI. This CDR3 is built from 14 residues. The V and J ends lost 6 bases and 1 base respectively, with 13 bases between them.

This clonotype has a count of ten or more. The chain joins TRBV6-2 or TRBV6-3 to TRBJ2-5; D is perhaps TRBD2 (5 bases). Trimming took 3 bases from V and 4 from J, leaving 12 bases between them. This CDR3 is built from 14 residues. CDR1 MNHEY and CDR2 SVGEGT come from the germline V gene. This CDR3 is CASSYRRTPETQYF. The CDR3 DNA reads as TGTGCCAGCAGTTATAGACGGACTCCAGAGACCCAGTACTTC.

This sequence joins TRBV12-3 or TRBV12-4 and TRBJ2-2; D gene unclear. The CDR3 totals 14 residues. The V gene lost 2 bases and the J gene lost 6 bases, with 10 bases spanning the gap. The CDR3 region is CASSLRLTAGELFF. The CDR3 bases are TGTGCCAGCAGTTTAAGGCTGACTGCCGGGGAGCTGTTTTTT.

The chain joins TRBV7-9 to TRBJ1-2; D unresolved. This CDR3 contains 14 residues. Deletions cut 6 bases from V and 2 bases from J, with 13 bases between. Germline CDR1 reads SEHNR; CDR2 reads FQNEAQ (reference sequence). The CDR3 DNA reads TGTGCCAGCAGTTTTTCCGAACACAACTATGGCTACACCTTC. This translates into CASSFSEHNYGYTF.

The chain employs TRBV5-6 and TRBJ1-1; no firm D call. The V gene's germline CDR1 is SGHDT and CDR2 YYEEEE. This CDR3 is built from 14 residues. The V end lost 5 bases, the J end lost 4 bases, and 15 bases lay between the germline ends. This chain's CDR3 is CASSPLGPGTEAFF. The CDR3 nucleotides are TGTGCCAGCAGTCCATTGGGCCCGGGCACTGAAGCTTTCTTT.

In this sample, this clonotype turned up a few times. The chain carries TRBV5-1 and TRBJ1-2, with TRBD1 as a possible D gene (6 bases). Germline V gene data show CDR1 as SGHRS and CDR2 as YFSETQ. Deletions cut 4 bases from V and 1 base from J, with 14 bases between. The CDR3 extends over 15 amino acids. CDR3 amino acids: CASSPRRGVNYGYTF. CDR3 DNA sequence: TGCGCCAGCAGCCCCAGAAGGGGGGTTAACTATGGCTACACCTTC.

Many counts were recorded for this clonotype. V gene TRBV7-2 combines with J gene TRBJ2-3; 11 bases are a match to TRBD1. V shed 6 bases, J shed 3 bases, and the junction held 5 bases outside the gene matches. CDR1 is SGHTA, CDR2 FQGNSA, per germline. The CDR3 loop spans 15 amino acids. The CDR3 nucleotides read TGTGCCAGCAGTCCGGACAGGGGGCGGACAGATACGCAGTATTTT. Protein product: CASSPDRGRTDTQYF. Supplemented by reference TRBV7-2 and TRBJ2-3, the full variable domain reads GAGVSQSPSNKVTEKGKDVELRCDPISGHTALYWYRQSLGQGLEFLIYFQGNSAPDKSGLPSDRFSAERTGGSVSTLTIQRTQQEDSAVYLCASSPDRGRTDTQYFGPGTRLTVL.

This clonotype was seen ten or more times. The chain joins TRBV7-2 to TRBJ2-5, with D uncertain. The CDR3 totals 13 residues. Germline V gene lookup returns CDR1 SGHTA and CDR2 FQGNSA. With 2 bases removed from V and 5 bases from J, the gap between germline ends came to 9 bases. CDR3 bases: TGTGCCAGCAGCTTATCTCCCCGGGAGACCCAGTACTTC. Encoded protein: CASSLSPRETQYF.

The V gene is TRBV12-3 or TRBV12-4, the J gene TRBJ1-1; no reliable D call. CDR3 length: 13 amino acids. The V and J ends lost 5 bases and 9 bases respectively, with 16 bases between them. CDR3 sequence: CASSPDYSDQAFF. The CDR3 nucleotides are TGTGCCAGCAGTCCTGACTACTCAGACCAAGCTTTCTTT.

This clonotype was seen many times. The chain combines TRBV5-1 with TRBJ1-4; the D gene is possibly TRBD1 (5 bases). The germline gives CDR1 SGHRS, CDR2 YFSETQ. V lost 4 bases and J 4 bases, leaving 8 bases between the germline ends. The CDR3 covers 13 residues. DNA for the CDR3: TGCGCCAGCAGCCGGGACGTTAATGAAAAACTGTTTTTT. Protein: CASSRDVNEKLFF.

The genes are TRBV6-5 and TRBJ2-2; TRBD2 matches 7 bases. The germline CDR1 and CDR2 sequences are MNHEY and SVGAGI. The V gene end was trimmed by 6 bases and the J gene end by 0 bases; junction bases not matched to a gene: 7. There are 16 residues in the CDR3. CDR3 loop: CASRQALATNTGELFF. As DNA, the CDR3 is TGTGCCAGCAGACAGGCACTAGCGACGAACACCGGGGAGCTGTTTTTT.

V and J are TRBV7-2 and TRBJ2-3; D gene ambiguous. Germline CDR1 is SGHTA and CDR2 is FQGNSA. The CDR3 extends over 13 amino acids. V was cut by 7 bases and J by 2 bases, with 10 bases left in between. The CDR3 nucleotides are TGTGCCAGCACAGACAACCCCACAGATACGCAGTATTTT. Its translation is CASTDNPTDTQYF.

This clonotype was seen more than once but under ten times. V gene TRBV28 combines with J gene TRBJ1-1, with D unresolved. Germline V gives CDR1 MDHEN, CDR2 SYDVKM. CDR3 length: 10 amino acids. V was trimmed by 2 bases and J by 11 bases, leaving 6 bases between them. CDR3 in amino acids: CASSLGEAFF. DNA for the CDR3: TGTGCCAGCAGTTTAGGGGAGGCTTTCTTT.